Reported below is one T cell receptor beta chain. This record belongs to a study of blood T cell repertoires in COVID-19. The table came from immunoSEQ multiplex PCR; TCRdb's copy has only in-frame clones and leaves some out. The sample shows about 240,000 clones, about 85% of them seen only once. The sample was peripheral blood. This receptor was identified in a man aged 25 to 45 who had recovered from COVID-19.

The CDR3 bases are TGTGCCAGCACTCGGACAGGGGTTGGTAACTATGGCTACACCTTC. This gives the protein CASTRTGVGNYGYTF. The chain links TRBV5-4 to TRBJ1-2; TRBD1 matches 9 bases. V gave up 6 bases and J gave up 1 base; unmatched junction bases: 7. The germline V gene has CDR1 SGHNT and CDR2 YYREEE (reference sequence). The CDR3 sequence is 15 residues long.